Below are 25 T cell receptor beta chains sequenced from a single sample in a study of T cells in tumors after PD-1 blockade. Libraries were prepared by immunoSEQ multiplex PCR; TCRdb keeps only in-frame clonotypes and omits some of them. Among over 30,000 clones listed, around 80% were seen once. The input for sequencing was PBMCs, taken before anti-PD-1 treatment. The source of these receptors is a human donor with basal cell carcinoma.

This chain uses TRBV9 with TRBJ1-2; TRBD1 matches at 9 bases. After removal of 0 bases from V and 5 bases from J, the junction contained 5 bases not matched to a gene. Germline values: CDR1 SGDLS, CDR2 YYNGEE. The CDR3 totals 15 residues. The CDR3 DNA is TGTGCCAGCAGCGTAGGGGGACAGGGAGGTTATGGCTACACCTTC. It yields the protein CASSVGGQGGYGYTF.

This chain links TRBV7-9 with TRBJ2-2, with 9 positions matching TRBD1. V was pared by 5 bases and J by 0 bases, with 4 bases of the junction left unmatched. The CDR3 sequence is 16 residues long. CDR1 is SEHNR and CDR2 is FQNEAQ in the germline V gene (reference sequence). CDR3 amino acids: CASSPGQGSNTGELFF. The CDR3 bases are TGTGCCAGCAGCCCGGGACAGGGATCGAACACCGGGGAGCTGTTTTTT.

This chain links TRBV5-4 with TRBJ2-7; 8 bases are a match to TRBD2. The germline V gene encodes CDR1 SGHNT and CDR2 YYREEE (reference sequence). CDR3 length: 16 residues. Trimming at V came to 0 bases and at J to 4 bases, leaving 9 bases not matched to a gene. CDR3 in amino acids: CASSLASGGRKYEQYF. Here the CDR3 DNA reads TGTGCCAGCAGCTTGGCCTCGGGGGGGCGCAAATACGAGCAGTACTTC.

This clone was counted at least ten times. Other DNA sequences in the same sample also yield this CDR3. The CDR3 DNA is TGTGCCAGCAGCGCCGGACAGGGGCCCTACGAGCAGTACTTC. This gives the protein CASSAGQGPYEQYF. V and J are TRBV9 and TRBJ2-7; 9 nucleotides agree with TRBD1. Germline assignment: CDR1 SGDLS and CDR2 YYNGEE. The J segment lost 2 bases and the V segment lost 3 bases, leaving 3 bases of the junction unmatched. The CDR3 runs 14 residues.

The table lists this clone with a few counts. The chain links TRBV9 to TRBJ2-1; D may correspond to TRBD1 or TRBD2 (6 bases each). The V and J ends lost 0 bases and 8 bases respectively, with 9 bases between them. Looked up from germline, CDR1 is SGDLS and CDR2 is YYNGEE. CDR3 length: 13 residues. CDR3 DNA: TGTGCCAGCAGCGTAGCGGGGGCCGATGAGCAGTTCTTC. Translation gives CASSVAGADEQFF.

The chain uses TRBV11-3 and TRBJ2-1, with a possible D match to TRBD1 (6 bases). Trimming removed 5 bases from V and 4 bases from J, with 9 bases in between. The CDR3 has 13 amino acids. Germline loops: CDR1 SGHNT, CDR2 YENEEA. This CDR3 is CASSRGQYNEQFF. The CDR3 region has the DNA TGTGCCAGCAGCCGTGGACAGTACAATGAGCAGTTCTTC.

V and J are TRBV7-2 and TRBJ1-3; weak D call: TRBD1 (5 bases). The CDR3 is 14 amino acids. Trimming stripped 6 bases from V and 4 bases from J, with 13 bases between. From germline, CDR1 is SGHTA and CDR2 FQGNSA. The CDR3 loop reads CASSSSWGGNTIYF. CDR3 in DNA: TGTGCCAGCAGTTCCTCATGGGGGGGAAACACCATATATTTT.

The chain joins TRBV4-3 to TRBJ2-3; tentative D call: TRBD1 (5 bases). Germline V CDR1 and CDR2: LGHNA, YSLEER. The V end was cut by 0 bases, the J end by 3 bases, with 13 bases between. CDR3 length: 16 amino acids. Written as DNA, the CDR3 is TGCGCCAGCAGCCAAGATCGTGGGGCCGCGACAGATACGCAGTATTTT. Translation gives CASSQDRGAATDTQYF.

The gene calls are TRBV19 and TRBJ1-2; weak D call: TRBD1 (6 bases). The germline gives CDR1 LNHDA, CDR2 SQIVND (reference sequence). The CDR3 sequence is 12 residues long. V was cut by 7 bases and J by 6 bases, with 12 bases left in between. This CDR3 reads CASTQGGHGYTF. CDR3 sequence (DNA): TGTGCCAGTACCCAAGGGGGGCATGGCTACACCTTC.

The rearrangement uses TRBV9 and TRBJ2-1, with 8 positions matching TRBD1. Germline trimming cut 3 bases from V and 4 bases from J; bases unmatched to any gene: 6. CDR1 is SGDLS, CDR2 YYNGEE, per germline. The CDR3 contains 15 residues. The CDR3 nucleotides are TGTGCCAGCAGCGATGGGACAGGTCCTTACAATGAGCAGTTCTTC. Translating gives CASSDGTGPYNEQFF. Variable domain in full (rest from reference TRBV9 and TRBJ2-1): DSGVTQTPKHLITATGQRVTLRCSPRSGDLSVYWYQQSLDQGLQFLIQYYNGEERAKGNILERFSAQQFPDLHSELNLSSLELGDSALYFCASSDGTGPYNEQFFGPGTRLTVL.

This clone was picked up a small number of times. V and J are TRBV3-1 (or the pseudogene TRBV3-2) and TRBJ1-5; D remains unclear. The ends were cut back, 0 bases at V and 3 bases at J, with 9 bases in the middle. Germline CDR1 LGHDT, CDR2 YNNKEL (reference sequence). The CDR3 runs 15 residues. The CDR3 DNA follows: TGTGCCAGCAGCCAAGACCTAGGGTCCAATCAGCCCCAGCATTTT. It encodes CASSQDLGSNQPQHF.

V is TRBV7-3 and J is TRBJ1-5; D remains ambiguous. The V and J ends lost 1 base and 4 bases respectively, with 14 bases between them. CDR1 is SGHTA and CDR2 is FQGTGA in the germline V gene. The CDR3 totals 16 residues. CDR3 bases: TGTGCCAGCAGCTTAAATCTTTGGCGGAGTAATCAGCCCCAGCATTTT. Its protein is CASSLNLWRSNQPQHF. Based on the CDR3 plus reference TRBV7-3 and TRBJ1-5, the full variable domain is GAGVSQTPSNKVTEKGKYVELRCDPISGHTALYWYRQSLGQGPEFLIYFQGTGAADDSGLPNDRFFAVRPEGSVSTLKIQRTERGDSAVYLCASSLNLWRSNQPQHFGDGTRLSIL.

This chain joins TRBV6-2 or TRBV6-3 and TRBJ2-1; a weak D match, TRBD1 (7 bases). This CDR3 spans 15 amino acids. Germline-derived CDR1 and CDR2 are MNHEY and SVGEGT. The V gene lost 2 bases and the J gene lost 9 bases, with 17 bases spanning the gap. The CDR3 protein is CASSYTASQGGEQFF. In DNA, the CDR3 is TGTGCCAGCAGTTACACTGCCTCCCAGGGGGGTGAGCAGTTCTTC.

The chain combines TRBV6-2 or TRBV6-3 with TRBJ2-2; D may be TRBD1 (6 bases). Germline assignment: CDR1 MNHEY and CDR2 SVGEGT. The CDR3 loop spans 15 amino acids. Trimming stripped 6 bases from V and 1 base from J, with 12 bases between. CDR3 nucleotides: TGTGCCAGCAGCCCCCCGACAGGGAACACCGGGGAGCTGTTTTTT. Its protein product is CASSPPTGNTGELFF.

A few counts support this clone. The V gene is TRBV9, the J gene TRBJ2-5; D is undetermined. Per germline, CDR1 SGDLS and CDR2 YYNGEE. There are 14 residues in the CDR3. V shed 4 bases and J shed 2 bases, with 12 bases lying between them. The CDR3 coding sequence is TGTGCCAGCAGCCCCACTCAGTCACAAGAGACCCAGTACTTC. It specifies CASSPTQSQETQYF.

The chain joins TRBV7-3 to TRBJ1-6; D ambiguous. Germline V gene sequence: CDR1 SGHTA, CDR2 FQGTGA. V gave up 5 bases and J gave up 7 bases, with 9 bases separating them. The CDR3 loop spans 13 amino acids. In DNA, the CDR3 is TGTGCCAGCAGCCCCCGACCCAATTCACCCCTCCACTTT. It is translated as CASSPRPNSPLHF.

The chain employs TRBV4-3 and TRBJ1-1; the D is unclear. The V gene's germline CDR1 is LGHNA and CDR2 YSLEER. V lost 0 bases, J lost 0 bases, and 11 bases lay in between. The CDR3 contains 16 residues. The CDR3 loop is CASSQDLSRVNTEAFF. The CDR3 nucleotides are TGCGCCAGCAGCCAAGATTTAAGCAGAGTGAACACTGAAGCTTTCTTT.

The chain is built from TRBV24-1 and TRBJ2-2; TRBD1 agrees at 7 bases. V gave up 4 bases and J gave up 3 bases; unmatched junction bases: 7. This CDR3 region has 16 residues. Looked up from germline, CDR1 is KGHDR and CDR2 is SFDVKD. The CDR3 sequence: CATSDPLTGHTGELFF. CDR3 nucleotides: TGTGCCACCAGTGACCCCCTGACAGGGCACACCGGGGAGCTGTTTTTT.

The table lists this clone with a few counts. J is TRBJ2-4 and V is TRBV7-2; D may be TRBD1 (6 bases). The CDR3 length is 16 residues. V gave up 2 bases and J gave up 4 bases, with 15 bases separating them. The germline gives CDR1 SGHTA, CDR2 FQGNSA. This CDR3 reads CASSLSSGQGKNIQYF. The CDR3 DNA is TGTGCCAGCAGCTTAAGCTCCGGGCAGGGGAAAAACATTCAGTACTTC.

The chain carries TRBV6-5 and TRBJ2-1; TRBD2 might be the D (5 bases). CDR3 length: 14 residues. From germline, CDR1 is MNHEY and CDR2 SVGAGI. V was trimmed by 6 bases and J by 8 bases, leaving 17 bases between them. The CDR3 coding sequence is TGTGCCAGCAGCCTATCCGGGCCGAGGGATGAGCAGTTCTTC. This sequence encodes CASSLSGPRDEQFF.

V usage is TRBV2 and J usage is TRBJ2-3; TRBD2 agrees at 15 bases. Trimming at V came to 10 bases and at J to 2 bases, leaving 10 bases not matched to a gene. CDR1 is SNHLY, CDR2 FYNNEI, per germline. The CDR3 covers 17 residues. CDR3 nucleotide sequence: TGTGCCATCGCCGGGACTAGCGGGGGGATTTTCACAGATACGCAGTATTTT. Its translation: CAIAGTSGGIFTDTQYF. The full variable domain, its missing parts supplied by reference TRBV2 and TRBJ2-3, is EPEVTQTPSHQVTQMGQEVILRCVPISNHLYFYWYRQILGQKVEFLVSFYNNEISEKSEIFDDQFSVERPDGSNFTLKIRSTKLEDSAMYFCAIAGTSGGIFTDTQYFGPGTRLTVL.

This clone was seen a handful of times. V and J are TRBV7-9 and TRBJ2-7, with 11 bases fitting TRBD2. CDR1 SEHNR and CDR2 FQNEAQ come from the germline V gene (reference sequence). This CDR3 is 16 amino acids long. Unmatched junction bases numbered 4, after V lost 1 base and J lost 2 bases. The CDR3 is CASSLVVSGRAYEQYF. The CDR3 DNA reads as TGTGCCAGCAGCTTAGTAGTTAGCGGGAGGGCCTACGAGCAGTACTTC.

V gene TRBV7-2 combines with J gene TRBJ1-1; D unclear. This CDR3 has 13 amino acids. The germline V gene encodes CDR1 SGHTA and CDR2 FQGNSA. V was cut by 7 bases and J by 1 base, with 10 bases left in between. The DNA of the CDR3 is TGTGCCAGCATTCTACGGGGGAACACTGAAGCTTTCTTT. Translated: CASILRGNTEAFF.

The chain uses TRBV19 and TRBJ2-2, with D uncertain. The V gene's germline CDR1 is LNHDA and CDR2 SQIVND (reference sequence). This CDR3 has 13 amino acids. With 2 bases removed from V and 5 bases from J, the gap between germline ends came to 6 bases. The CDR3 region is CASSILGTGELFF. CDR3 in DNA: TGTGCCAGTAGTATATTAGGGACCGGGGAGCTGTTTTTT.

The chain carries TRBV5-8 and TRBJ1-2; D unresolved. The ends were cut back, 2 bases at V and 1 base at J, with 6 bases in the middle. This CDR3 contains 13 residues. Germline V gene sequence: CDR1 SGHTS, CDR2 YDEGEE. The CDR3 loop is CASSFSGNYGYTF. In nucleotides, the CDR3 is TGTGCCAGCAGCTTTAGCGGTAACTATGGCTACACCTTC.